The TCR beta chain under discussion was sequenced for a study of yellow fever vaccine responses in identical twins. Study-level findings and limits: Convergence reportedly seemed to mark part of the twins' vaccine T cell response, with personalization marking the rest.

TCRdb re-analysed the RT-PCR reads in MiXCR, keeping a single row per CDR3 protein. In the table there are around 2,500 distinct CDR3 sequences, 8% to 10% of which are singletons. Note on this clonotype: Its antigen is currently unknown.

Trimming removed 2 bases from V and 2 bases from J, with 11 bases in between. Per the germline V gene, CDR1 is SNHLY and CDR2 is FYNNEI. CDR3 length: 15 amino acids. The sample consisted of T cells from blood (PBMCs), unsorted or a sorted subset (not recorded which), taken approximately 25 months after vaccination. The receptor's source is a young woman who received the yellow fever vaccine. The V gene is TRBV2, the J gene TRBJ2-3, with D hard to call. The CDR3 bases are TGTGCCAGCAGTGAAAGGCTGTCCTACACAGATACGCAGTATTTT. As protein: CASSERLSYTDTQYF.